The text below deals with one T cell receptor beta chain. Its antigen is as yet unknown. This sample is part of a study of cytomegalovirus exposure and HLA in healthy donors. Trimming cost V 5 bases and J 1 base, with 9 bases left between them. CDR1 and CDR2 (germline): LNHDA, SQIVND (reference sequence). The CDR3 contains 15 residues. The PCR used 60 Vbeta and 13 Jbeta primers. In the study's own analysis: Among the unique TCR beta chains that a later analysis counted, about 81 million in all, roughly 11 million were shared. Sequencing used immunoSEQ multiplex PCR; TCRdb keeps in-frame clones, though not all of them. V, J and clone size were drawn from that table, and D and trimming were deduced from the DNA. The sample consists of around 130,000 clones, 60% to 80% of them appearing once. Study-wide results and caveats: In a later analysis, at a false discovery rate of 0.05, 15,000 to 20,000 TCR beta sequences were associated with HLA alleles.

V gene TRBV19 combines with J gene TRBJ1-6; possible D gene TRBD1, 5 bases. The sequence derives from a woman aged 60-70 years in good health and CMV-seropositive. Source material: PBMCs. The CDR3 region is CASSGGVSYNSPLHF. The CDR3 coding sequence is TGTGCCAGTAGTGGGGGGGTGTCCTATAATTCACCCCTCCACTTT.